The next 16 T cell receptor beta chains were all read from a single sample in a study of cytomegalovirus exposure and HLA in healthy donors. The PCR used 60 Vbeta and 13 Jbeta primers. The protocol was immunoSEQ multiplex PCR, while the TCRdb copy is restricted to in-frame clones and leaves out a portion. The sample carries 200,000 to 250,000 clones, 60% to 80% recorded once. Sample: PBMCs. The receptor source for this set is a male donor in good health and CMV-seronegative.

This clone is a singleton in its sample. The rearrangement links TRBV5-1 to TRBJ1-1; D remains unclear. Per germline, CDR1 SGHRS and CDR2 YFSETQ. The CDR3 contains 14 residues. The germline V and J ends were trimmed by 7 bases and 1 base, with 14 bases remaining between them. The CDR3 nucleotides are TGCGCCAGCTCCGCTGGGCCTTCGAACACTGAAGCTTTCTTT. Its protein product is CASSAGPSNTEAFF.

The chain couples TRBV5-6 to TRBJ2-7; 7 bases are a match to TRBD2. Trimming at V came to 2 bases and at J to 4 bases, leaving 3 bases not matched to a gene. The CDR3 extends over 13 amino acids. Germline assignment: CDR1 SGHDT and CDR2 YYEEEE. The CDR3 spells CASSLAGTYEQYF. The CDR3 coding sequence is TGTGCCAGCAGCTTAGCGGGAACTTACGAGCAGTACTTC.

The J gene is TRBJ2-1, the V gene TRBV9, with 9 bases matching TRBD2. Trimming cost V 4 bases and J 6 bases; bases outside gene matches: 11. The CDR3 is 16 amino acids. The V gene's germline CDR1 is SGDLS and CDR2 YYNGEE. The CDR3 sequence: CASSPQAGGLANEQFF. The CDR3 DNA reads as TGTGCCAGCAGCCCACAGGCGGGAGGGCTTGCCAATGAGCAGTTCTTC.

V is TRBV5-6 and J is TRBJ2-7; a possible D gene is TRBD1 (6 bases). Trimming cost V 2 bases and J 7 bases, with 16 bases left between them. Germline CDR1 reads SGHDT; CDR2 reads YYEEEE. CDR3 length equals 14 residues. CDR3 loop: CASSFPRGWGEQYF. The CDR3, as DNA: TGTGCCAGCAGCTTCCCCAGGGGTTGGGGTGAGCAGTACTTC.

The J gene is TRBJ2-2, the V gene TRBV4-2; TRBD1 agrees at 9 bases. CDR1 LGHNA and CDR2 YNFKEQ come from the germline V gene. With V trimmed by 2 bases and J by 4 bases, 5 bases remained unmatched. The CDR3 extends over 16 amino acids. CDR3 nucleotides: TGTGCCAGCAGCCAATTGGACAGGGGAAGCACCGGGGAGCTGTTTTTT. Protein sequence: CASSQLDRGSTGELFF.

The chain combines TRBV28 with TRBJ1-2; 8 bases map to TRBD1. CDR3 size: 13 residues. The germline V gene has CDR1 MDHEN and CDR2 SYDVKM. V dropped 8 bases and J dropped 4; count of bases not matched to a gene: 6. In nucleotides, the CDR3 is TGTGCCAGCGCCTACAGGGGGAGCTATGGCTACACCTTC. It is translated as CASAYRGSYGYTF.

This clone was picked up a small number of times. This chain links TRBV12-5 with TRBJ1-1; 9 positions match TRBD1. The CDR3 contains 18 residues. Germline V gives CDR1 LGHNT, CDR2 FRNRAP. V lost 0 bases to trimming and J lost 1 base; unmatched junction nucleotides: 9. CDR3 loop: CASGLVWGTGRGNTEAFF. The CDR3 DNA reads TGTGCTAGTGGTTTGGTATGGGGGACAGGGAGGGGGAACACTGAAGCTTTCTTT.

This clone was seen only a few times. The chain has TRBV2 and TRBJ2-7; TRBD2 might be the D (5 bases). Trimming removed 6 bases at V and 4 bases at J, with 13 bases between. The CDR3 totals 13 residues. CDR1 and CDR2 (germline): SNHLY, FYNNEI. CDR3 DNA: TGTGCCAGCAGGAGCGGACTCAGGTACGAGCAGTACTTC. This sequence encodes CASRSGLRYEQYF.

The V gene is TRBV10-1, the J gene TRBJ1-1, with D unclear. Germline V gene lookup returns CDR1 WNHNN and CDR2 SYGVQD (reference sequence). The V gene lost 4 bases and the J gene lost 4 bases, with 10 bases spanning the gap. The CDR3 length is 13 residues. CDR3 sequence: CASSGYRSTEAFF. The CDR3 DNA is TGCGCCAGCAGTGGATATAGGAGCACTGAAGCTTTCTTT.

This chain links TRBV11-2 with TRBJ1-1, with D unresolved. This CDR3 region has 14 residues. The V end lost 4 bases, the J end lost 1 base, and 10 bases lay between the germline ends. Germline V gene lookup returns CDR1 SGHAT and CDR2 FQNNGV. The CDR3 DNA reads TGTGCCAGCAGCTCTGACATCCAGAACACTGAAGCTTTCTTT. Encoded protein: CASSSDIQNTEAFF.

The chain employs TRBV28 and TRBJ2-7; 10 positions agree with TRBD1. The CDR3 has 16 residues. Germline loops: CDR1 MDHEN, CDR2 SYDVKM. Trimming removed 5 bases from V and 3 bases from J; junction bases left unmatched: 10. CDR3 amino acids: CASSGGGTGDFYEQYF. CDR3 DNA: TGTGCCAGCAGTGGGGGGGGGACAGGGGATTTCTACGAGCAGTACTTC.

The chain carries TRBV4-1 and TRBJ2-7, with TRBD2 matching 8 bases. This CDR3 has 19 residues. V trimming: 4 bases; J trimming: 2 bases; junction bases outside the gene matches: 19. Germline values: CDR1 MGHRA, CDR2 YSYEKL. For the CDR3, the DNA is TGCGCCAGCAGCCTTACCCGGACTAGCACGAAACCATTTCCCTACGAGCAGTACTTC. It translates to CASSLTRTSTKPFPYEQYF.

V usage is TRBV7-9 and J usage is TRBJ2-1; 8 bases fit TRBD2. J gave up 3 bases and V 5 bases, and 3 bases lay outside the gene matches. The CDR3 spans 14 residues. Germline V lookup: CDR1 SEHNR, CDR2 FQNEAQ (reference sequence). In DNA, the CDR3 is TGTGCCAGCAGCGCAAGCGGGGGCTACAATGAGCAGTTCTTC. Its translation is CASSASGGYNEQFF.

The sample holds one count of this clone. The chain combines TRBV7-7 with TRBJ2-5; D is perhaps TRBD2 (5 bases). Germline V CDR1 and CDR2: SSHAT, FNYEAQ (reference sequence). V was trimmed by 1 base and J by 0 bases, leaving 12 bases between them. This CDR3 is 16 amino acids long. The CDR3 here is CASSLGLAAYQETQYF. CDR3 nucleotides: TGTGCCAGCAGCTTAGGCCTAGCCGCGTACCAAGAGACCCAGTACTTC.

This clone occurred a few times. This chain links TRBV9 with TRBJ2-7; 13 nucleotides agree with TRBD2. This CDR3 contains 14 residues. V dropped 0 bases and J dropped 6; count of bases not matched to a gene: 0. The germline CDR1 and CDR2 sequences are SGDLS and YYNGEE. CDR3 DNA: TGTGCCAGCAGCGTAGGACTAGCGGGAGGCGAGCAGTACTTC. It translates to CASSVGLAGGEQYF.

This rearrangement joins TRBV4-1 to TRBJ2-7; 10 positions agree with TRBD1. Germline V gives CDR1 MGHRA, CDR2 YSYEKL. This CDR3 region has 17 residues. Trimming at V came to 4 bases and at J to 4 bases, leaving 13 bases not matched to a gene. The CDR3 protein is CASSRGVRTGGSYEQYF. The DNA of the CDR3 is TGCGCCAGCAGCCGAGGGGTTCGGACAGGGGGGTCGTACGAGCAGTACTTC.